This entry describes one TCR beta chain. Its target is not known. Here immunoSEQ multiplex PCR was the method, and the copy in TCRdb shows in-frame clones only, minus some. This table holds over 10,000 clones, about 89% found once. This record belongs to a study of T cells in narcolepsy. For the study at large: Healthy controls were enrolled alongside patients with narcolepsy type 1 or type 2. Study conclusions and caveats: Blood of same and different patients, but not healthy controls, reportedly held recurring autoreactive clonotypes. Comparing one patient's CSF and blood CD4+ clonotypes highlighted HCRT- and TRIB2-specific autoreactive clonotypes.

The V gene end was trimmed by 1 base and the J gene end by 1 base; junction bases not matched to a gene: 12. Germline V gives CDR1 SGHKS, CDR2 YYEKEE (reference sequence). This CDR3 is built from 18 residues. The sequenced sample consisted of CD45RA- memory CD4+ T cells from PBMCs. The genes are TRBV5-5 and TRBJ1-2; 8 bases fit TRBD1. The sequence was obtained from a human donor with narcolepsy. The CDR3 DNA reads TGTGCCAGCAGCTTGCCCGACAGGGGCCACTACTTTAACTATGGCTACACCTTC. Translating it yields CASSLPDRGHYFNYGYTF.